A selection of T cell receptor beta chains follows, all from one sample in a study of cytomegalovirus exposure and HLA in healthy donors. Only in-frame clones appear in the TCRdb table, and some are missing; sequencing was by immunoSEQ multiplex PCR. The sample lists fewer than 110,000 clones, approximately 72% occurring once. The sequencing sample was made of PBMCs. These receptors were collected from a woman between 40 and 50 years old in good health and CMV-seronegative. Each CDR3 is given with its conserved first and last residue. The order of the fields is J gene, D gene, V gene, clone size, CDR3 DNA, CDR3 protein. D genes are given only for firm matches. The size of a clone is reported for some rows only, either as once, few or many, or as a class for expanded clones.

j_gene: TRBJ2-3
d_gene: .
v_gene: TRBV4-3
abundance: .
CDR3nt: TGCGCCAGCAGCCAAGTTGCAGCGACTAGCACAGATACGCAGTATTTT
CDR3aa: CASSQVAATSTDTQYF

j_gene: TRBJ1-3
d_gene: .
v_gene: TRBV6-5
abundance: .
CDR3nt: TGTGCCAGCAGACGCCGCCGGGACTCTGGAAACACCATATATTTT
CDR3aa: CASRRRRDSGNTIYF

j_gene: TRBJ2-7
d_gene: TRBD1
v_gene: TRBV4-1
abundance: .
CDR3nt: TGCGCCAGCAGCCAAGATCGAGGTAGGGACAGGGCGTTCGAGCAGTACTTC
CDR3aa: CASSQDRGRDRAFEQYF

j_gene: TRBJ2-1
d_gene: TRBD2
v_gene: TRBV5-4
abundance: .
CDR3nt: TGTGCCAGCAGCCCGTCAGCGGGGGCTTTTCTCAATGAGCAGTTCTTC
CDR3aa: CASSPSAGAFLNEQFF

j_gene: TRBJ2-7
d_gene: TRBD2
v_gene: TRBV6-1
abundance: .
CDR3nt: TGTGCCAGCAGACCTCTAGCGGGGGCCTACGAGCAGTACTTC
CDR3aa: CASRPLAGAYEQYF

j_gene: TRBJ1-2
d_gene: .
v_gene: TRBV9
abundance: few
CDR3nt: TGTGCCAGCAGCCAAACAGGGATTAACTATGGCTACACCTTC
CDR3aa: CASSQTGINYGYTF

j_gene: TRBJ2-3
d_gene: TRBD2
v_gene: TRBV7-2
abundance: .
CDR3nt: TGTGCCAGCAGCTCGGGACTAGTGGCAGATACGCAGTATTTT
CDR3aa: CASSSGLVADTQYF

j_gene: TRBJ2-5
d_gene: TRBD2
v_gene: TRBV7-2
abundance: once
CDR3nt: TGTGCCAGCAGCCTAATGACTAGCGGGGCTCTTGGGGCCCAGTACTTC
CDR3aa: CASSLMTSGALGAQYF

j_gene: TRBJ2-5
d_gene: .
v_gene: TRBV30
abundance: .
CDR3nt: TGTGCCTGGGGGCAGGGCCTTCTTGAGCAGTACTTC
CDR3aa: CAWGQGLLEQYF

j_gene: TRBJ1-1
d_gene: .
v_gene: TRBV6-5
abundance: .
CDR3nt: TGTGCCAGCAGTTACTCGCGAGGGCGACGGAACACTGAAGCTTTCTTT
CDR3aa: CASSYSRGRRNTEAFF

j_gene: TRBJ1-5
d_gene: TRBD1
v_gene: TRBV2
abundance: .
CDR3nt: TGTGCCAGCCGACTTGGGACAGATCAGCCCCAGCATTTT
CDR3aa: CASRLGTDQPQHF

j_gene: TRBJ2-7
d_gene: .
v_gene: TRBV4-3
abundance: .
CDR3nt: TGCGCCAGCAGCCAAGAACAGAGAGACTACGAGCAGTACTTC
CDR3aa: CASSQEQRDYEQYF

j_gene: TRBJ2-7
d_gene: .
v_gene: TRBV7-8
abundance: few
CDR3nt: TGTGCCAGCAGCTTACTAGGCTCCTACGAGCAGTACTTC
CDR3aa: CASSLLGSYEQYF

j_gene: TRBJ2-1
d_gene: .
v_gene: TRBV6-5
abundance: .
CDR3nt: TGTGCCAGCAGCCTCAGGGATGGGGTCGACAATGAGCAGTTCTTC
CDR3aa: CASSLRDGVDNEQFF

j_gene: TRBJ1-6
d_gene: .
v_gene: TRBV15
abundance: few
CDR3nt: TGTGCCACCAGCAGAGGGGGCGTCAAGAGCTCCTATAATTCCCCCCTCCACTTT
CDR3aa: CATSRGGVKSSYNSPLHF

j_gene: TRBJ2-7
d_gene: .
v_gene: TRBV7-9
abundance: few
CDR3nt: TGTGCCAGCAGCTCGTTGGTTGCCGAGCAGTACTTC
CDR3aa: CASSSLVAEQYF

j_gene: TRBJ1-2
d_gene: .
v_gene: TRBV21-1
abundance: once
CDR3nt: TGTGCCCCCAGCTTCTGGGGGGTGGGCTATGGCTACACCTTC
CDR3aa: CAPSFWGVGYGYTF

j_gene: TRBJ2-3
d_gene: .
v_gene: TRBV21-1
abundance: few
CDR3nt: TGTGCCAGCATGCCCGGGATAAGGGAGCCAGATACGCAGTATTTT
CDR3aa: CASMPGIREPDTQYF

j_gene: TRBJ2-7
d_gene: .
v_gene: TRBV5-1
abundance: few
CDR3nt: TGCGCCAGCAGCTTGGTCGACAGTTACGAGCAGTACTTC
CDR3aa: CASSLVDSYEQYF

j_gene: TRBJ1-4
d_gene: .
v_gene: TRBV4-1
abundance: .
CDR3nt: TGCGCCAGCAGCCAAGATGCAGAGAGGGCAACTAATGAAAAACTGTTTTTT
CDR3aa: CASSQDAERATNEKLFF

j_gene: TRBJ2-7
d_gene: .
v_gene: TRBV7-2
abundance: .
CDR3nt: TGTGCCAGCAGCTTAGGCGAAGAGGCTAGAAGCTACGAGCAGTACTTC
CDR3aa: CASSLGEEARSYEQYF

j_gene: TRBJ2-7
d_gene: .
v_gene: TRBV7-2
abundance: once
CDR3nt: TGTGCCAGCAGCCTCGGACAAACATCCGAGCAGTACTTC
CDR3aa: CASSLGQTSEQYF

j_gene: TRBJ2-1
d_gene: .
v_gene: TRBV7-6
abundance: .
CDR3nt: TGTGCCAGCAGCTCTCCGGGGGGCGCGGTAAATGAGCAGTTCTTC
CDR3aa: CASSSPGGAVNEQFF

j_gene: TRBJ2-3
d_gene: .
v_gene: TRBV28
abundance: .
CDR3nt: TGTGCCAGCACTCTTATGGCGGCGGGCACAGATACGCAGTATTTT
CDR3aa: CASTLMAAGTDTQYF

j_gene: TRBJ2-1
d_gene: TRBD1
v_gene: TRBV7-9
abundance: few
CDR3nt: TGTTCCAGCAGCTCCGGACAGGGATTAGTGGAGATTGAGCAGTTCTTC
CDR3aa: CSSSSGQGLVEIEQFF

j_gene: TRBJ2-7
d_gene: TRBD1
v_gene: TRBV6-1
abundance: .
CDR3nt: TGTGCCAGCAGAGGACAGGGGTCTTCCTACGAGCAGTACTTC
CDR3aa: CASRGQGSSYEQYF

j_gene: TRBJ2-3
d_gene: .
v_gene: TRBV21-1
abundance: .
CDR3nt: TGTGCCAGACCTCAAAGGGGTATTACGCAGTATTTT
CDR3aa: CARPQRGITQYF

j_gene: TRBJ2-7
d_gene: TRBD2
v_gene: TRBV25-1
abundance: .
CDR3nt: TGTGCCAGCAGTCCTTTTAGCGGGAGGGCCCGGGACGAGCAGTACTTC
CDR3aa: CASSPFSGRARDEQYF

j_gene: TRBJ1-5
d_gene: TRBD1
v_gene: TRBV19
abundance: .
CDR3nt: TGTGCCAGTAGTGCCCGGGACAGGGGTGCCTATCAGCCCCAGCATTTT
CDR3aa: CASSARDRGAYQPQHF

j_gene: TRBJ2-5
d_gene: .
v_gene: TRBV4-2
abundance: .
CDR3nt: TGTGCCAGCAGCCAAGGAGGTGGATGGGAGACCCAGTACTTC
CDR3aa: CASSQGGGWETQYF

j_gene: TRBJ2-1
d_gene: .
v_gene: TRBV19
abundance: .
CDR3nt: TGTGCCAGTAGTATCGGTAGCGGTCCCTACAATGAGCAGTTCTTC
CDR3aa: CASSIGSGPYNEQFF

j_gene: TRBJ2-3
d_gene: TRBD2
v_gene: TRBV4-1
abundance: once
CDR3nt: TGCGCCAGCAGCCAAGATCATTGGGAGGGGCTCCATACAGATACGCAGTATTTT
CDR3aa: CASSQDHWEGLHTDTQYF

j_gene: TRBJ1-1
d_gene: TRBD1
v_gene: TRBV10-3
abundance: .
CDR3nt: TGTGCCATCAGTAGGACAGGAGGAACTGAAGCTTTCTTT
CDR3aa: CAISRTGGTEAFF

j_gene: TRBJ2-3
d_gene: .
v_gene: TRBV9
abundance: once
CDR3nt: TGTGCCAGCAGCACGGGAGACGGGACAGATACGCAGTATTTT
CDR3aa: CASSTGDGTDTQYF

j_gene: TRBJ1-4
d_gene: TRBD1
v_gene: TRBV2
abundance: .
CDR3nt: TGTGCCAGCAGTGAAGGACAGGGTACGGATGAAAAACTGTTTTTT
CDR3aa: CASSEGQGTDEKLFF

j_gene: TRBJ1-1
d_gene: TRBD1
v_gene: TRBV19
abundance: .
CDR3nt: TGTGCCAGCAGATCAGGGGGCTCTTATAGCACTGAAGCTTTCTTT
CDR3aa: CASRSGGSYSTEAFF

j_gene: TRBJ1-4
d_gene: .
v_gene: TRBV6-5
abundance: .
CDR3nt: TGTGCCAGCCAGCCGGGACTTGGGATGGAAAAACTGTTTTTT
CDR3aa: CASQPGLGMEKLFF

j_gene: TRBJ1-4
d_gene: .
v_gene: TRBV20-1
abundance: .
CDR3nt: TGCAGTGCTAGGAGAACAGAGGGACTGTTTTTT
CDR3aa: CSARRTEGLFF

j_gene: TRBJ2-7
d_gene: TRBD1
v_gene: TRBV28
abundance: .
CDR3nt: TGTGCCAGCACCCAGGACAGGGCTCTCTACGAGCAGTACTTC
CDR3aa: CASTQDRALYEQYF

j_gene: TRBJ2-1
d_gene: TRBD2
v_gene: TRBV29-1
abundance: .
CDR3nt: TGCAGCGTTGAGCTAGCGGAGTACAATGAGCAGTTCTTC
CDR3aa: CSVELAEYNEQFF

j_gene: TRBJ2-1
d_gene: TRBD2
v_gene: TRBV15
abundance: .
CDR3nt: TGTGCCACCAGCAGAACCGGGACTAGCGGCTACAATGAGCAGTTCTTC
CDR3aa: CATSRTGTSGYNEQFF

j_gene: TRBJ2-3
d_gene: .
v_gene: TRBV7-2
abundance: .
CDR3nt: TGTGCCAGCAGCCCGTCTGCAGATACGCAGTATTTT
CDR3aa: CASSPSADTQYF

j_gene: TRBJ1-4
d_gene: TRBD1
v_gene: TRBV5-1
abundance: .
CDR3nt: TGCGCCAGCAGCTTGGATGGGACAGATATTGAAAAACTGTTTTTT
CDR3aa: CASSLDGTDIEKLFF

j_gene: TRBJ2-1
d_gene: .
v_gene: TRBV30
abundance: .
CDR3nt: TGTGCCTGGAGTGTATCGTTCCTCACTAATGAGCAGTTCTTC
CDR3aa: CAWSVSFLTNEQFF

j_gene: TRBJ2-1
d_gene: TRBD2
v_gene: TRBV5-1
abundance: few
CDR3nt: TGCGCCAGCAGCTTGGGGGAGGGGTACAATGAGCAGTTCTTC
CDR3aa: CASSLGEGYNEQFF

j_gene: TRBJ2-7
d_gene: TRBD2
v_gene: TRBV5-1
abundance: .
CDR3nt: TGCGCCAGCAGCCCTACGACTAGCGGGAGCTTTATATACGAGCAGTACTTC
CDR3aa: CASSPTTSGSFIYEQYF

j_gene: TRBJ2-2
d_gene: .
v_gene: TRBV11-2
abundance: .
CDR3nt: TGTGCCAGCAGCCTCCTTAGACTCAACACCGGGGAGCTGTTTTTT
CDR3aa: CASSLLRLNTGELFF

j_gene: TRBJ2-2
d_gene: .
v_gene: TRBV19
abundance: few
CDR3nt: TGTGCCAGTATCGGACAGCCCTATCGTGGGCCCGGGGAGCTGTTTTTT
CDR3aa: CASIGQPYRGPGELFF

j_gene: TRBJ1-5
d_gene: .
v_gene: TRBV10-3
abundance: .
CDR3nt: TGTGCCATCAGTGAGTCGCCGGGACTGATCAATCAGCCCCAGCATTTT
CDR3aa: CAISESPGLINQPQHF

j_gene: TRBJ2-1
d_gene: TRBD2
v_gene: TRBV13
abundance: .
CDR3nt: TGTGCCAGCAGCTTAGAGGCGGGGGGGACTAGTCTCCACAATGAGCAGTTCTTC
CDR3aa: CASSLEAGGTSLHNEQFF

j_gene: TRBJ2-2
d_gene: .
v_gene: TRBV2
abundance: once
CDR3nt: TGTGCCAGCAGTGAACTAGGGCAGGGCACCGGGGAGCTGTTTTTT
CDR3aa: CASSELGQGTGELFF